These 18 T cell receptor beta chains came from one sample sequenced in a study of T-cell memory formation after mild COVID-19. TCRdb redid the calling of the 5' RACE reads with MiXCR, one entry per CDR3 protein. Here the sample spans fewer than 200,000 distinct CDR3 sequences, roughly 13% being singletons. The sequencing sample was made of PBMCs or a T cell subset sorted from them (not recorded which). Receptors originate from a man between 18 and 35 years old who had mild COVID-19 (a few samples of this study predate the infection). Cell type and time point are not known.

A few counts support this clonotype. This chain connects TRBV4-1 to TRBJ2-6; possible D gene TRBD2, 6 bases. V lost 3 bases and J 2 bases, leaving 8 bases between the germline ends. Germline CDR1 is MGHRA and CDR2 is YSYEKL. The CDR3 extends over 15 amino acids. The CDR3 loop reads CASSHGGTGANVLTF. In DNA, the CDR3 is TGCGCCAGCAGCCACGGGGGAACTGGGGCCAACGTCCTGACTTTC.

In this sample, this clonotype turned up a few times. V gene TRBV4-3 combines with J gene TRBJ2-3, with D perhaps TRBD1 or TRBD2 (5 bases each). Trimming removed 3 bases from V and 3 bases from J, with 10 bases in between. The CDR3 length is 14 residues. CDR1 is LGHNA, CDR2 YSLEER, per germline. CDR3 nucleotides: TGCGCCAGCAGCCACGGGACGTATACAGATACGCAGTATTTT. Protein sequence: CASSHGTYTDTQYF.

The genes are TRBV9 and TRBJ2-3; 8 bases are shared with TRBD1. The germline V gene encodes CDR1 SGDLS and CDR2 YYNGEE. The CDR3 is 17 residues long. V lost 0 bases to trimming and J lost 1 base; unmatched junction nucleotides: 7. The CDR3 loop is CASSVAPGQVGTDTQYF. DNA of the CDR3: TGTGCCAGCAGCGTAGCTCCGGGACAGGTTGGCACAGATACGCAGTATTTT.

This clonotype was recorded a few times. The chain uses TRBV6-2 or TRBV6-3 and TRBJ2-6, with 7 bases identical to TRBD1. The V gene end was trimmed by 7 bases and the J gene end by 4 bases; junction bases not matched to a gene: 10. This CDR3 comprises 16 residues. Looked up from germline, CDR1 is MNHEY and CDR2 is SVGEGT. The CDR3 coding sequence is TGTGCCAGCACCCTTCGACAGGGTTCGGGGGCCAACGTCCTGACTTTC. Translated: CASTLRQGSGANVLTF.

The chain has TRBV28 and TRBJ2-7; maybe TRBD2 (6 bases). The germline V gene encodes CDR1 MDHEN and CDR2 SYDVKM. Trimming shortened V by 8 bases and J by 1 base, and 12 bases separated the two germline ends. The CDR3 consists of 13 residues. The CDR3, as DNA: TGTGCCAGCTTCCAGGGACTTTCCTACGAGCAGTACGTC. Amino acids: CASFQGLSYEQYV.

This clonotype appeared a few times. CDR3 amino acids: CASSLGQAGSYNEQFF. The CDR3, as DNA: TGTGCCAGCAGCTTAGGACAAGCGGGCTCCTACAATGAGCAGTTCTTC. The chain joins TRBV11-3 to TRBJ2-1, with D possibly being TRBD2 (6 bases). V was clipped by 1 base and J by 0 bases, with 10 bases between them. The CDR3 covers 16 residues. CDR1 and CDR2 from the germline V gene are SGHNT and YENEEA.

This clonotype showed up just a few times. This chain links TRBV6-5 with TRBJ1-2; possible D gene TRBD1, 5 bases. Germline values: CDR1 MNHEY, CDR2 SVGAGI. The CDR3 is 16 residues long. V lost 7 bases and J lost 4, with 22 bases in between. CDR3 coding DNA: TGTGCCAGCAACAGCCGGGACCCCCGCAGAGGCTATGGCTACACCTTC. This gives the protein CASNSRDPRRGYGYTF.

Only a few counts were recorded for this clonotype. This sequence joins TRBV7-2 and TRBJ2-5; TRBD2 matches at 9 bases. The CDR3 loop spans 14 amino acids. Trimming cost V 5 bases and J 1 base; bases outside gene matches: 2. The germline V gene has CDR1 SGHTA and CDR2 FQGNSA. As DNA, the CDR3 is TGTGCCAGCAGCGGAGCGGGGGGCCAAGAGACCCAGTACTTC. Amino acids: CASSGAGGQETQYF.

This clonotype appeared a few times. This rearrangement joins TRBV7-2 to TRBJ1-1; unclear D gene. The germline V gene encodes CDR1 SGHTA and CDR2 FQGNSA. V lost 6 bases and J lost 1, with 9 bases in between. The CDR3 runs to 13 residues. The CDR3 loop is CASRFSENTEAFF. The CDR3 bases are TGTGCCAGCAGGTTTTCAGAGAACACTGAAGCTTTCTTT.

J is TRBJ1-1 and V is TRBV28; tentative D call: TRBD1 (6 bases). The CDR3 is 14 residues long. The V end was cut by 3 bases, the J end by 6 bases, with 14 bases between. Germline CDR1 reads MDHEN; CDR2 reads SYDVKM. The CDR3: CASSFRGASPEAFF. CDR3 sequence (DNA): TGTGCCAGCAGTTTCCGGGGGGCGTCCCCTGAAGCTTTCTTT.

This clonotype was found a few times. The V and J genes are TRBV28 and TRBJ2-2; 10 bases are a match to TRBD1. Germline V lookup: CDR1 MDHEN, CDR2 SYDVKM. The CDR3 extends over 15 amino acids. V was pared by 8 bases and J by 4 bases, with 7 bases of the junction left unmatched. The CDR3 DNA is TGTGCCAGCGGCCTTGGGACAGGGGTCACCGGGGAGCTGTTTTTT. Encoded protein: CASGLGTGVTGELFF.

CDR3 sequence reads: CATSNSPGGGWEKLFF. In DNA form, the CDR3 reads TGTGCCACCAGCAATTCCCCCGGCGGCGGATGGGAAAAACTGTTTTTT. J is TRBJ1-4 and V is TRBV15; D call uncertain. Germline V gene data show CDR1 as LNHNV and CDR2 as YYDKDF (reference sequence). Trimming shortened V by 4 bases and J by 8 bases, and 20 bases separated the two germline ends. The CDR3 extends over 16 amino acids.

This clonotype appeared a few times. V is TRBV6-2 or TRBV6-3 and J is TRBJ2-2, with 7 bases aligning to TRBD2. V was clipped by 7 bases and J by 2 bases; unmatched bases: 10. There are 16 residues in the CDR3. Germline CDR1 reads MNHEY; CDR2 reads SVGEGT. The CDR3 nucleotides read TGTGCCAGCACCGAGCGACTAGCCCTAAACACCGGGGAGCTGTTTTTT. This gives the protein CASTERLALNTGELFF.

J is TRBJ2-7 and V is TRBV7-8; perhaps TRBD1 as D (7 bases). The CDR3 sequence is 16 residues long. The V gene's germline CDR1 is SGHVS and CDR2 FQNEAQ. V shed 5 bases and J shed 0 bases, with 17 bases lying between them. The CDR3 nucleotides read TGTGCCAGCAGCGACAGAAGGCGGGACAGCTCCTACGAGCAGTACGTC. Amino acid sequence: CASSDRRRDSSYEQYV.

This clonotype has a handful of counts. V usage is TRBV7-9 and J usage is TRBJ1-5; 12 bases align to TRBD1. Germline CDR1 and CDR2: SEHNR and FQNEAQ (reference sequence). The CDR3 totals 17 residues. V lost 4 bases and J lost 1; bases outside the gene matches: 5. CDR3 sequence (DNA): TGTGCCAGCAGCTCCGGGACAGGGGGCTTCAGCAATCAGCCCCAGCATTTT. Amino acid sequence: CASSSGTGGFSNQPQHF.

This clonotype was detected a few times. The CDR3 here is CASSRTGGTEAFF. The CDR3 coding sequence is TGCGCCAGCAGCCGGACAGGGGGCACTGAAGCTTTCTTT. This chain joins TRBV4-3 and TRBJ1-1, with 10 nucleotides matching TRBD1. Germline V lookup: CDR1 LGHNA, CDR2 YSLEER. Germline trimming cut 4 bases from V and 4 bases from J; bases unmatched to any gene: 0. The CDR3 loop spans 13 amino acids.

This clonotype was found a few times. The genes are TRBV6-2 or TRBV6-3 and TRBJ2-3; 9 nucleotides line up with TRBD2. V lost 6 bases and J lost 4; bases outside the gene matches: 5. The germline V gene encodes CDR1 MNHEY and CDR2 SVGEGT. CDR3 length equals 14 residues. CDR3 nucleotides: TGTGCCAGCAGAATAGCGGGGGCCGCAGATACGCAGTATTTT. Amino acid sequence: CASRIAGAADTQYF.

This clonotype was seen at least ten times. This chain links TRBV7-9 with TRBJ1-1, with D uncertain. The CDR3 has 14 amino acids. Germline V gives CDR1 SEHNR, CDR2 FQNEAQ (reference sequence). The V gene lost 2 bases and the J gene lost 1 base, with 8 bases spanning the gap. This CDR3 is CASSLTDKNTEAFF. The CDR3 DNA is TGTGCCAGCAGCTTAACAGACAAGAACACTGAAGCTTTCTTT.